One sample yielded the 32 T cell receptor beta chains listed below, sequenced in a study of cytomegalovirus exposure and HLA in healthy donors. With 60 Vbeta and 13 Jbeta primers, the PCR was carried out. Some clones are missing from TCRdb's copy, which holds only in-frame ones; the method was immunoSEQ multiplex PCR. The sample yields just over 150,000 clones, roughly 70% seen once. What was sequenced was PBMCs. These receptors were obtained from a man aged 35 to 55 in good health and CMV-seropositive.

V and J are TRBV29-1 and TRBJ1-1, with D unclear. Germline CDR1 SQVTM, CDR2 ANQGSEA. CDR3 length: 10 amino acids. V was shortened by 6 bases and J by 5 bases, with 7 bases between the two germline ends. The CDR3 sequence is CSVPTTEAFF. The CDR3 nucleotides read TGCAGCGTCCCCACTACTGAAGCTTTCTTT.

This clone was detected once. V gene TRBV5-4 combines with J gene TRBJ2-5, with TRBD1 matching 8 bases. CDR3 length equals 11 residues. From germline, CDR1 is SGHNT and CDR2 YYREEE (reference sequence). Trimming removed 3 bases from V and 11 bases from J; junction bases left unmatched: 3. The CDR3 nucleotides read TGTGCCAGCAGCTCCGGACAGGGACAGTACTTC. Translation: CASSSGQGQYF.

The rearrangement links TRBV2 to TRBJ2-3; D call uncertain. From germline, CDR1 is SNHLY and CDR2 FYNNEI. V was trimmed by 6 bases and J by 7 bases, leaving 5 bases between them. CDR3 length: 10 residues. This CDR3 reads CASRTNTQYF. The CDR3 nucleotides read TGTGCCAGCAGGACAAATACGCAGTATTTT.

V and J are TRBV7-9 and TRBJ1-1, with TRBD1 matching over 7 bases. CDR3 length: 16 amino acids. Germline V gene lookup returns CDR1 SEHNR and CDR2 FQNEAQ (reference sequence). The V and J ends lost 6 bases and 1 base, in that order; junction bases with no gene match: 11. The CDR3 loop reads CASRTQTGTENTEAFF. CDR3 bases: TGTGCCAGCAGAACCCAAACCGGGACAGAGAACACTGAAGCTTTCTTT.

The rearrangement joins TRBV10-1 to TRBJ2-3, with no clear D. The germline V gene has CDR1 WNHNN and CDR2 SYGVQD (reference sequence). The CDR3 spans 12 residues. The germline V and J ends were trimmed by 3 bases and 3 bases, with 4 bases remaining between them. The CDR3: CASSDETDTQYF. The CDR3 DNA is TGCGCCAGCAGTGACGAGACAGATACGCAGTATTTT.

This clone has more than one count but fewer than ten. The rearrangement joins TRBV5-1 to TRBJ1-3; D gene ambiguous. Deletions cut 2 bases from V and 2 bases from J, with 8 bases between. Per germline, CDR1 SGHRS and CDR2 YFSETQ. The CDR3 is made up of 14 amino acids. CDR3 in amino acids: CASSLREAGNTIYF. CDR3 sequence (DNA): TGCGCCAGCAGCTTAAGGGAGGCTGGAAACACCATATATTTT. The full variable domain, completed using reference TRBV5-1 and TRBJ1-3, is KAGVTQTPRYLIKTRGQQVTLSCSPISGHRSVSWYQQTPGQGLQFLFEYFSETQRNKGNFPGRFSGRQFSNSRSEMNVSTLELGDSALYLCASSLREAGNTIYFGEGSWLTVV.

The rearrangement links TRBV7-9 to TRBJ1-1, with D unclear. CDR1 is SEHNR and CDR2 is FQNEAQ in the germline V gene (reference sequence). The CDR3 is 15 amino acids. V lost 4 bases and J 1 base, leaving 13 bases between the germline ends. CDR3 sequence: CASSSYGKQNTEAFF. The CDR3 nucleotides read TGTGCCAGCAGCTCCTACGGGAAACAGAACACTGAAGCTTTCTTT.

The chain has TRBV2 and TRBJ2-2; 9 bases fit TRBD1. The junction had 12 bases not matched to a gene; V was cut back by 6 bases and J by 4 bases. CDR3 length equals 17 residues. CDR1 and CDR2 from the germline V gene are SNHLY and FYNNEI. CDR3 protein: CASSPGGTGRVTGELFF. The DNA for the CDR3 is TGTGCCAGCAGCCCCGGGGGGACAGGGCGGGTCACCGGGGAGCTGTTTTTT.

This clone was counted once. V and J are TRBV2 and TRBJ2-2; maybe TRBD1 (6 bases). V was clipped by 7 bases and J by 0 bases, with 9 bases between them. The CDR3 loop spans 14 amino acids. In germline, CDR1 is SNHLY, CDR2 FYNNEI. The CDR3 here is CASMGTSNTGELFF. Here the CDR3 DNA reads TGTGCCAGCATGGGGACATCGAACACCGGGGAGCTGTTTTTT.

The J gene is TRBJ1-1, the V gene TRBV15; 11 nucleotides align to TRBD1. Germline CDR1 is LNHNV and CDR2 is YYDKDF (reference sequence). J gave up 11 bases and V 3 bases, and 8 bases lay outside the gene matches. The CDR3 runs 14 residues. In DNA form, the CDR3 reads TGTGCCACCAGCAGCGGACAGGGGGCGGGGGTTGCTTTCTTT. Its protein product is CATSSGQGAGVAFF.

The chain combines TRBV4-1 with TRBJ2-7; 10 bases align to TRBD1. The CDR3 has 16 residues. Trimming cost V 4 bases and J 3 bases; bases outside gene matches: 9. From germline, CDR1 is MGHRA and CDR2 YSYEKL. The CDR3 protein is CASSRVAGTGDYEQYF. In nucleotides, the CDR3 is TGCGCCAGCAGCCGAGTCGCCGGGACAGGGGACTACGAGCAGTACTTC.

The rearrangement links TRBV10-3 to TRBJ2-5; 9 bases match TRBD2. Germline CDR1 reads ENHRY; CDR2 reads SYGVKD. The CDR3 consists of 16 residues. With 5 bases clipped from V and 1 base from J, the junction kept 8 bases outside the gene matches. DNA of the CDR3: TGTGCCATCAGTCCTGGAGTAGCGGGGGCCCAAGAGACCCAGTACTTC. It is translated as CAISPGVAGAQETQYF.

This chain connects TRBV9 to TRBJ1-1, with D possibly matching TRBD1 (5 bases). The CDR3 totals 15 residues. Trimming shortened V by 2 bases and J by 0 bases, and 11 bases separated the two germline ends. Germline CDR1 reads SGDLS; CDR2 reads YYNGEE. DNA for the CDR3: TGTGCCAGCAGCGTTAATTGGGGCGTGAACACTGAAGCTTTCTTT. Its translation is CASSVNWGVNTEAFF. The whole variable domain, filled in from reference TRBV9 and TRBJ1-1, reads DSGVTQTPKHLITATGQRVTLRCSPRSGDLSVYWYQQSLDQGLQFLIQYYNGEERAKGNILERFSAQQFPDLHSELNLSSLELGDSALYFCASSVNWGVNTEAFFGQGTRLTVV.

The sample holds one count of this clone. The genes are TRBV27 and TRBJ1-5, with a tentative D call TRBD1 (5 bases). Germline CDR1 MNHEY, CDR2 SMNVEV (reference sequence). This CDR3 comprises 15 residues. Trimming removed 2 bases at V and 2 bases at J, with 10 bases between. CDR3: CASSLGALGNQPQHF. DNA of the CDR3: TGTGCCAGCAGTTTAGGGGCTTTGGGCAATCAGCCCCAGCATTTT.

V and J are TRBV4-1 and TRBJ2-3, with D perhaps matching TRBD2 (7 bases). The germline V gene encodes CDR1 MGHRA and CDR2 YSYEKL. There are 15 residues in the CDR3. Deletions cut 4 bases from V and 1 base from J, with 12 bases between. CDR3 nucleotides: TGCGCCAGCAGCCTTTGGGGGGGCGGCACAGATACGCAGTATTTT. It codes for CASSLWGGGTDTQYF.

V is TRBV11-3 and J is TRBJ2-7; 7 bases are shared with TRBD1. The CDR3 contains 13 residues. Germline V gene sequence: CDR1 SGHNT, CDR2 YENEEA. The V and J ends lost 5 bases and 1 base, in that order; junction bases with no gene match: 2. CDR3 loop: CASSRQGSYEQYF. The CDR3 DNA reads TGTGCCAGCAGCCGACAGGGATCCTACGAGCAGTACTTC.

The V call is TRBV6-5, the J call TRBJ2-7; 8 nucleotides agree with TRBD1. J lost 3 bases, V lost 6 bases, and 10 bases had no gene match. Germline CDR1 reads MNHEY; CDR2 reads SVGAGI. There are 15 residues in the CDR3. The CDR3: CASRRDRLTFYEQYF. CDR3 nucleotides: TGTGCCAGCAGGAGGGACAGGTTAACCTTCTACGAGCAGTACTTC.

This sequence joins TRBV2 and TRBJ1-5; TRBD1 might be the D (6 bases). This CDR3 comprises 15 residues. The V end was cut by 6 bases, the J end by 6 bases, with 18 bases between. Germline assignment: CDR1 SNHLY and CDR2 FYNNEI. This CDR3 reads CASRRDAGARQPQHF. As DNA, the CDR3 is TGTGCCAGCAGGCGTGACGCGGGGGCCCGTCAGCCCCAGCATTTT. Together with reference TRBV2 and TRBJ1-5, the CDR3 gives the full variable domain: EPEVTQTPSHQVTQMGQEVILRCVPISNHLYFYWYRQILGQKVEFLVSFYNNEISEKSEIFDDQFSVERPDGSNFTLKIRSTKLEDSAMYFCASRRDAGARQPQHFGDGTRLSIL.

This chain joins TRBV4-3 and TRBJ2-1; TRBD1 matches at 7 bases. CDR3 length: 16 residues. Trimming cost V 2 bases and J 0 bases; bases outside gene matches: 4. Germline assignment: CDR1 LGHNA and CDR2 YSLEER. The chain's CDR3 is CASSQKGASSYNEQFF. CDR3 nucleotide sequence: TGCGCCAGCAGCCAAAAGGGGGCGAGCTCCTACAATGAGCAGTTCTTC.

V is TRBV9 and J is TRBJ2-5; TRBD1 matches 7 bases. The J call may be in error: the DNA end matches TRBJ2-7 better. The CDR3 totals 15 residues. CDR1 is SGDLS, CDR2 YYNGEE, per germline. CDR3 amino acids: CASSVGDSDSYEQYF. For the CDR3, the DNA is TGTGCCAGCAGCGTAGGGGACAGCGACTCCTACGAGCAGTACTTC.

CDR3 residues: CASSATSGRYNEQFF. CDR3 in DNA: TGTGCCAGCAGCGCGACTAGCGGGCGTTACAATGAGCAGTTCTTC. V gene TRBV9 combines with J gene TRBJ2-1; TRBD2 matches 10 bases. The CDR3 has 15 residues. Germline lookup yields CDR1 SGDLS and CDR2 YYNGEE. The trim removed 3 bases at V and 4 bases at J, leaving 4 bases unmatched.

This chain uses TRBV4-3 with TRBJ2-7; 9 nucleotides line up with TRBD1. Looked up from germline, CDR1 is LGHNA and CDR2 is YSLEER. Trimming took 4 bases from V and 3 from J; bases not matched to a gene: 10. This CDR3 region has 16 residues. CDR3 residues: CASSPRTGTGYYEQYF. The CDR3 DNA is TGCGCCAGCAGCCCGCGAACCGGGACAGGGTACTACGAGCAGTACTTC.

Comments on this clone: In the same sample, other DNA sequences code for this CDR3. The V gene is TRBV30, the J gene TRBJ1-5, with a possible D match to TRBD1 (6 bases). V lost 2 bases and J lost 0, with 11 bases in between. This CDR3 spans 15 amino acids. From germline, CDR1 is GTSNPN and CDR2 SVGIG (reference sequence). CDR3 in DNA: TGTGCCTGGAGTAGCACAGGGCATAGCAATCAGCCCCAGCATTTT. Protein sequence: CAWSSTGHSNQPQHF.

V gene TRBV7-3 combines with J gene TRBJ2-5, with D perhaps matching TRBD2 (6 bases). V lost 2 bases, J lost 5 bases, and 12 bases lay in between. The germline V gene has CDR1 SGHTA and CDR2 FQGTGA. The CDR3 is 14 residues long. The CDR3 protein is CASSLFGGDETQYF. DNA of the CDR3: TGTGCCAGCAGCTTATTTGGAGGGGATGAGACCCAGTACTTC.

The genes are TRBV6-1 and TRBJ1-2, with 10 bases identical to TRBD1. Unmatched junction bases numbered 8, after V lost 5 bases and J lost 5 bases. The CDR3 consists of 15 residues. Per germline, CDR1 MNHNS and CDR2 SASEGT. This CDR3 is CASSPQGQGRYGYTF. The CDR3 DNA reads as TGTGCCAGCAGTCCCCAGGGACAGGGGAGATATGGCTACACCTTC.

The chain carries TRBV7-9 and TRBJ1-6, with D perhaps matching TRBD1 (5 bases). The CDR3 contains 16 residues. Germline V gives CDR1 SEHNR, CDR2 FQNEAQ (reference sequence). Trimming cost V 5 bases and J 10 bases, with 21 bases left between them. CDR3 DNA: TGTGCCAGCAGCCCCCTGAGGACACCAACGCACTCACCCCTCCACTTT. Translated, it gives CASSPLRTPTHSPLHF.

J is TRBJ2-7 and V is TRBV11-2; D remains unclear. V lost 2 bases and J 2 bases, leaving 10 bases between the germline ends. The germline V gene encodes CDR1 SGHAT and CDR2 FQNNGV. The CDR3 sequence is 14 residues long. The CDR3 nucleotides are TGTGCCAGCAGCTTAAACATGGCCACCTACGAGCAGTACTTC. This translates into CASSLNMATYEQYF.

The CDR3 coding sequence is TGCGCCAGCAGCCAAGATAGCAATCCGGAGCAGTACTTC. Protein sequence: CASSQDSNPEQYF. The J gene is TRBJ2-7, the V gene TRBV4-1; no clear D gene. Trimming removed 0 bases at V and 7 bases at J, with 10 bases between. Germline lookup yields CDR1 MGHRA and CDR2 YSYEKL. The CDR3 has 13 residues.

The CDR3 coding sequence is TGTGCCAGCAGTACCCCCCGGGGGAGAGGTCAGCCCCAGCATTTT. It is translated as CASSTPRGRGQPQHF. V gene TRBV6-5 combines with J gene TRBJ1-5; D is possibly TRBD1 (5 bases). This CDR3 has 15 residues. V was clipped by 5 bases and J by 6 bases, with 17 bases between them. The germline CDR1 and CDR2 sequences are MNHEY and SVGAGI.

J is TRBJ2-1 and V is TRBV19; 7 bases are a match to TRBD1. Germline V gene data show CDR1 as LNHDA and CDR2 as SQIVND (reference sequence). J lost 6 bases, V lost 5 bases, and 7 bases had no gene match. The CDR3 runs 14 residues. Here the CDR3 DNA reads TGTGCCAGTAGTTCATGGGACAGTCTCAATGAGCAGTTCTTC. Protein: CASSSWDSLNEQFF.

The rearrangement uses TRBV2 and TRBJ2-2; 9 bases are shared with TRBD1. The CDR3 length is 14 residues. CDR1 is SNHLY and CDR2 is FYNNEI in the germline V gene. The J segment lost 2 bases and the V segment lost 9 bases, leaving 4 bases of the junction unmatched. The DNA for the CDR3 is TGTGCCAGTCGGGGACAGGGTAACACCGGGGAGCTGTTTTTT. Amino acid sequence: CASRGQGNTGELFF.

Of note for this clone: The junction and the germline gene differ at one end; a read error may be behind it. Other nucleotide sequences in the sample specify the same CDR3. V usage is TRBV25-1 and J usage is TRBJ1-6; D is ambiguous. The CDR3 extends over 14 amino acids. Germline CDR1 and CDR2: MGHDK and SYGVNS. CDR3 loop: CASSDGWPSSPLHF. In DNA, the CDR3 is TGTGCCAGCAGTGACGGGTGGCCGTCTTCACCCCTCCACTTC.